This TCR beta chain was recovered during a study of blood T cell repertoires in COVID-19 (dated by TCRdb to 2018 to 2020). About the full investigation: Samples from collaborators originated in the United States, Italy and Spain and spanned both the acute and convalescent phases of COVID-19. The dataset comprised deeply sampled blood TCRbeta repertoires from subjects exposed to, actively infected with, or recovered from COVID-19. The samples were drawn from two sources: the first 160 participants of the ongoing ImmuneRACE study, and 1,254 subjects contributed by 6 global collaborators. The material from the prospective study consisted of cDNA or gDNA derived from T cells, B-cell-depleted T cells, or PBMCs. A freely available public database, intended as a resource for researchers studying the immune response to SARS-CoV-2, is where the repertoires were released. Where available, HLA class I and class II types were taken from metadata supplied by the sample provider and were not determined by assay-based typing. Nearly every sample came with metadata listing a de-identified subject ID, COVID-19 status, age in years and sex. The full study reports these points: The quantity of clinical and demographic metadata differed by source and by participant and was supplied without curation.

The immunoSEQ Assay, a bias-controlled multiplex PCR, was used to amplify TCRbeta CDR3 regions from genomic DNA. On the study's bioinformatics: The number of nucleated cells in each sample was estimated from the amplification of reference gene primers within the assay. Sequence reads were collapsed and filtered to measure the absolute abundance of every unique TCRbeta CDR3 rearrangement. Productive Simpson clonality was computed per sample as the square root of Simpson's diversity index over productive rearrangements. The table was pulled from immuneACCESS by TCRdb, which kept in-frame rearrangements only. Such tables lose some clones; where checked, under half of the loss comes from unresolved V genes, and the rest has no known cause. V and J calls and clone size follow that table, whereas D and trimming were derived from the DNA. Within this sample are roughly 250,000 clones, with approximately 86% of them counted one time only. The ten largest clones take up roughly 7.8% of the sample.

Samples from volunteer blood donors who had recovered from COVID-19 were contributed by a second Seattle source. Collaborating institutions collected whole blood in K2EDTA tubes following their own protocols. For TCRbeta analysis, collaborators shipped samples as frozen whole blood, isolated PBMCs, or DNA extracted from either of those sample types. Concerning this clone: This clone's antigen is unknown. No clone much larger than this one lies a single base away; base qualities are absent.

The junction shows trimming of 10 bases on V and 7 bases on J, plus 26 bases between the germline ends. CDR1 and CDR2 are drawn from the germline V gene: MDHEN, SYDVKM. The CDR3, cysteine through phenylalanine, is 15 amino acids long. The entry retains the CDR3 DNA only, 45 bases that are in frame from base 1. Material for sequencing was peripheral blood. This TCR came from a man aged 55-75 years who had recovered from COVID-19. The chain is encoded by TRBV28 joined to TRBJ2-7; matching of 7 bases hints at TRBD2 as the D gene. This receptor carries the CDR3 CANLRGGPLFLEQYF. The nucleotide sequence reads as follows: TGTGCCAACCTGAGGGGGGGACCGCTTTTTTTGGAGCAGTACTTC. The full variable domain, completed from the reference TRBV28 and TRBJ2-7 proteins outside the CDR3, reads DVKVTQSSRYLVKRTGEKVFLECVQDMDHENMFWYRQDPGLGLRLIYFSYDVKMKEKGDIPEGYSVSREKKERFSLILESASTNQTSMYLCANLRGGPLFLEQYFGPGTRLTVT.